The clone carrying this TCR beta chain was seen a single time. This sample was taken from a study of CD8 T cells in Susac syndrome. Sequencing of TCR beta, carried out with a high-throughput approach, was applied to CD8+ and CD4+ T cells from the blood. V shed 1 base, J shed 7 bases, and the junction held 7 bases outside the gene matches. The CDR3 runs to 15 residues. In germline, CDR1 is DFQATT, CDR2 SNEGSKA (reference sequence). RNA in amounts of about 0.5 to 1 ug was reverse transcribed with random hexamers. By means of immunoSEQ multiplex PCR, TCR beta CDR3 spanning 54 Vbeta and 13 Jbeta underwent amplification. TCRdb reanalysed the immunoSEQ multiplex PCR reads using MiXCR and keeps one entry per CDR3 protein. The sample comprises some 170,000 distinct CDR3 sequences, roughly 95% of which are singletons, and 0.085% to 0.12% rests with the top ten.

Material: CD4+ T cells from PBMCs. The chain has TRBV20-1 and TRBJ2-1; TRBD2 aligns across 10 bases. The clonotype comes from a human donor in good health. The chain's CDR3 is CSARATSGWGNEQFF. For the CDR3, the DNA is TGCAGTGCTAGAGCGACTAGCGGGTGGGGGAATGAGCAGTTCTTC.